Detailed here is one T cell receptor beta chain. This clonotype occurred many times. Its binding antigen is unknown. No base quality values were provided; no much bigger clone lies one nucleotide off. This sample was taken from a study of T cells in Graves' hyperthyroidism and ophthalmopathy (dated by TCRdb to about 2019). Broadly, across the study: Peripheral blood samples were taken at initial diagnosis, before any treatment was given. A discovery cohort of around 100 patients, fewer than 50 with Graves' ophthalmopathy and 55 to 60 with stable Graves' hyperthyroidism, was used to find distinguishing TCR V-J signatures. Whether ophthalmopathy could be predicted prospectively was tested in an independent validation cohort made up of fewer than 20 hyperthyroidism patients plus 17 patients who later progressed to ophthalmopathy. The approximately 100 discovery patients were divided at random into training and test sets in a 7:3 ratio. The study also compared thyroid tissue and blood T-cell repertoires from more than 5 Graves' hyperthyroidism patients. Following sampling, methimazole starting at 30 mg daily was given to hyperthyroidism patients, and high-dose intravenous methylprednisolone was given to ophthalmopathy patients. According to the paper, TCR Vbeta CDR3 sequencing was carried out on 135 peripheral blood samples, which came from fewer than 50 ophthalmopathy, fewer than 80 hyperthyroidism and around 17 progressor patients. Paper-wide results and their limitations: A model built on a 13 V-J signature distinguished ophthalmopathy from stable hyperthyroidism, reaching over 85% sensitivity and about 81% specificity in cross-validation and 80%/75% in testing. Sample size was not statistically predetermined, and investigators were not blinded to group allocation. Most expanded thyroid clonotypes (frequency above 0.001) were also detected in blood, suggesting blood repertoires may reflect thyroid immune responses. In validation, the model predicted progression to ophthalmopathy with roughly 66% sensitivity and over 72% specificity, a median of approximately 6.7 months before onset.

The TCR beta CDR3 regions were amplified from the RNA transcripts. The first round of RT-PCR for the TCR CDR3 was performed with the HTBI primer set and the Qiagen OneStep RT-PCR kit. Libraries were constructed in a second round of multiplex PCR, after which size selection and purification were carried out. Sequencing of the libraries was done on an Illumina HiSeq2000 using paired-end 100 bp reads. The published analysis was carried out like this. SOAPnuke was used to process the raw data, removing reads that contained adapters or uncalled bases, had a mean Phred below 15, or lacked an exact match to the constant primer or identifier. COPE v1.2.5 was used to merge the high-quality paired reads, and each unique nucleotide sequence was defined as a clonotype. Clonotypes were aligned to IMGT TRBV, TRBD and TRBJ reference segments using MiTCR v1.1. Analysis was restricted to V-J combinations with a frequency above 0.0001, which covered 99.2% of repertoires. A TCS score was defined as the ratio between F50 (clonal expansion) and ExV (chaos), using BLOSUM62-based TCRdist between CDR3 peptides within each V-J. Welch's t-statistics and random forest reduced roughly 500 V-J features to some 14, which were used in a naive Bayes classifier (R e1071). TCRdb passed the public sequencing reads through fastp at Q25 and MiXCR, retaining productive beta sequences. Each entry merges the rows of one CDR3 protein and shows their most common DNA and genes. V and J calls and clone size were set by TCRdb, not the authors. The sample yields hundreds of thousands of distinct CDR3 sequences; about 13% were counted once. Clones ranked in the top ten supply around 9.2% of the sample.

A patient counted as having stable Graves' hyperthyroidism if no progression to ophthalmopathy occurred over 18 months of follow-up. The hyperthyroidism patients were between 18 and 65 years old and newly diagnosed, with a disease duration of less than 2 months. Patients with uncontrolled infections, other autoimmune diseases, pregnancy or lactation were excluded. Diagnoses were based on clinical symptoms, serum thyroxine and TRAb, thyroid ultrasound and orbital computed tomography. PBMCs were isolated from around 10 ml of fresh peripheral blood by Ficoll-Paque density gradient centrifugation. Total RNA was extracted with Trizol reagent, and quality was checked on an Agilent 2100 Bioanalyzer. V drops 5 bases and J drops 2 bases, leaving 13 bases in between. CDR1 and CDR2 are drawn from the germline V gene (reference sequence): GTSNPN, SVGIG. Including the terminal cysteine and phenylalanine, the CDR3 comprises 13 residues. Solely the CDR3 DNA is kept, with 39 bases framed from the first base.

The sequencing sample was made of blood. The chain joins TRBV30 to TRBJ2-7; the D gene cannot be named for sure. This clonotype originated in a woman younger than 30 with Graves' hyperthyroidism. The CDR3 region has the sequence CAWSEGPTYEQYF. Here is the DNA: TGTGCCTGGTCAGAAGGACCGACCTACGAGCAGTACTTC.